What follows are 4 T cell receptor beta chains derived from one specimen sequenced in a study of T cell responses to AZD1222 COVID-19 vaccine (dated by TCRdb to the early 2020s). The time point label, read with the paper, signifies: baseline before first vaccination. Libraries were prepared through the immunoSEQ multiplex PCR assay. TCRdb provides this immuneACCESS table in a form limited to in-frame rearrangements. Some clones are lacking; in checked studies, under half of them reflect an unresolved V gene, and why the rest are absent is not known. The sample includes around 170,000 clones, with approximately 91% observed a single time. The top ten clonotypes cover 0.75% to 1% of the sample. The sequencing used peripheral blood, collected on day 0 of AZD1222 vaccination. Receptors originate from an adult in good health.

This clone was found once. CDR3 coding DNA: TGTGCCAGCAGCTTAGTTTTACGGGACAGGGGTCCCTACAATGAGCAGTTCTTC. This codes for CASSLVLRDRGPYNEQFF. This chain connects TRBV11-2 to TRBJ2-1; 10 bases match TRBD1. This CDR3 spans 18 amino acids. With 1 base clipped from V and 2 bases from J, the junction kept 8 bases outside the gene matches. Germline CDR1 reads SGHAT; CDR2 reads FQNNGV.

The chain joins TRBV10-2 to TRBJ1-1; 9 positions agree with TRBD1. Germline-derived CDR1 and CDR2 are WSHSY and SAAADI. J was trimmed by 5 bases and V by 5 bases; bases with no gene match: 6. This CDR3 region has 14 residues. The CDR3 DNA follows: TGCGCCAGCAGTCCGGACAGGGGTCGGACTGAAGCTTTCTTT. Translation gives CASSPDRGRTEAFF.

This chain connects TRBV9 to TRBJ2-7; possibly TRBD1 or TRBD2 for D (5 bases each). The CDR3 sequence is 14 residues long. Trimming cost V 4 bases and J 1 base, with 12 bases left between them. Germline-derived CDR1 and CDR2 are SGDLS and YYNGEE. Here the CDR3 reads CASSPRGNSYEQYF. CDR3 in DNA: TGTGCCAGCAGCCCTCGGGGCAATTCCTACGAGCAGTACTTC.

This chain's CDR3 is CASSQLTGRNTEAFF. The CDR3 coding sequence is TGTGCCAGCAGCCAACTGACAGGGCGTAACACTGAAGCTTTCTTT. The genes are TRBV14 and TRBJ1-1; 7 positions agree with TRBD1. Germline trimming cut 2 bases from V and 2 bases from J; bases unmatched to any gene: 5. Germline loops: CDR1 SGHDN, CDR2 FVKESK. The CDR3 loop spans 15 amino acids.